The entry below gives a single T cell receptor (beta chain) sequence along with its context. The repertoire was sequenced with immunoSEQ multiplex PCR; TCRdb's copy has only in-frame clones and lacks some. The data contain 1 million to 1.2 million clones, about 72% of them singletons. V was pared by 7 bases and J by 0 bases, with 16 bases between. There are 16 residues in the CDR3. The germline CDR1 and CDR2 sequences are MNHEY and SMNVEV (reference sequence). This sample is part of a study of shared clonotypes between healthy human individuals. V gene TRBV27 combines with J gene TRBJ2-1; D perhaps matches TRBD1 (5 bases). The clonotype originates from a young man in good health. Some clones in this sample may be carry-over from other donors' samples. The sequenced sample consisted of memory CD4+ T cells from PBMCs. The subset is: CD45RA-negative fraction. DNA for the CDR3: TGTGCCAGCACTTTTAGACAGACCAGCTCCTACAATGAGCAGTTCTTC. Amino acids: CASTFRQTSSYNEQFF.